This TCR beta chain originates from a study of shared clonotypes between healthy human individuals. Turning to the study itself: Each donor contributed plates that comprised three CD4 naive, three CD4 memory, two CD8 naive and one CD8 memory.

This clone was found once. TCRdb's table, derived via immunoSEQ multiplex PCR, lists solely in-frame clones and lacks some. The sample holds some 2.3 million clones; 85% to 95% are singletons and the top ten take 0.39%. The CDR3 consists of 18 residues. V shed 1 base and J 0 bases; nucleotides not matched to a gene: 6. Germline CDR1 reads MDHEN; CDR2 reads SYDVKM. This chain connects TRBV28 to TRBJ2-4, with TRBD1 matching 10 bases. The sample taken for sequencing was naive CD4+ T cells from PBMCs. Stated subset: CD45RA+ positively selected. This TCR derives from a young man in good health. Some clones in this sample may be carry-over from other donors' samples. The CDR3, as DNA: TGTGCCAGCAGTTTATTAGGACAGGGGGAGCTAGCCAAAAACATTCAGTACTTC. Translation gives CASSLLGQGELAKNIQYF.